Sequencing of this T cell receptor beta chain was carried out in a study of OX40 agonist ivuxolimab in advanced cancers. Study-level background: An anti-OX40 (CD134) antibody with agonistic activity, ivuxolimab, was administered to patients. The dose of intravenous ivuxolimab that patients received every 2 weeks ranged from 0.01 to 10 mg/kg.

The assay was immunoSEQ multiplex PCR, and TCRdb's table has in-frame clones only and misses some. The data hold tens of thousands of clones, with around 78% observed a single time. This clone was counted at least ten times. Its antigen is as yet unknown. Study-level findings and limits: Clonal expansion from baseline to week 6 occurred in both CD4+ and CD8+ T cells.

The sample was CD4+ or CD8+ T cells sorted from blood, taken in a trial of the OX40 agonist ivuxolimab. This receptor was taken from an adult with an advanced solid tumor such as melanoma, head and neck, liver or kidney cancer.

CDR3 bases: TGTGCCAGCGCGACTTCTTTGAGTGAGCAGTTCTTC. This codes for CASATSLSEQFF. This chain connects TRBV19 to TRBJ2-1, with D unresolved. The CDR3 covers 12 residues. Germline values: CDR1 LNHDA, CDR2 SQIVND (reference sequence). The V gene lost 9 bases and the J gene lost 9 bases, with 15 bases spanning the gap. Variable domain in full (rest from reference TRBV19 and TRBJ2-1): DGGITQSPKYLFRKEGQNVTLSCEQNLNHDAMYWYRQDPGQGLRLIYYSQIVNDFQKGDIAEGYSVSREKKESFPLTVTSAQKNPTAFYLCASATSLSEQFFGPGTRLTVL.